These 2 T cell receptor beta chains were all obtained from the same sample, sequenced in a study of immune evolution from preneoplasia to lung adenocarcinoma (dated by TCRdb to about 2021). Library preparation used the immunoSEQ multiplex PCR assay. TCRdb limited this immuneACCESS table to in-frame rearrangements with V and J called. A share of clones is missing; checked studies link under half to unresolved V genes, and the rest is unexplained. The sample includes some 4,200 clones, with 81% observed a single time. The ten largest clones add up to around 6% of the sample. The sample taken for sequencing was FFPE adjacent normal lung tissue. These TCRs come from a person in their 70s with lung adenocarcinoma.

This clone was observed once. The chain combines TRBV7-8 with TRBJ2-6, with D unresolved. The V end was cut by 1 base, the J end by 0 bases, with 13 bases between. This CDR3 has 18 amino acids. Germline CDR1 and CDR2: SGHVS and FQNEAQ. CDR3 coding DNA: TGTGCCAGCAGCTTAGTGGGCGGTGATTTCTCTGGGGCCAACGTCCTGACTTTC. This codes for CASSLVGGDFSGANVLTF.

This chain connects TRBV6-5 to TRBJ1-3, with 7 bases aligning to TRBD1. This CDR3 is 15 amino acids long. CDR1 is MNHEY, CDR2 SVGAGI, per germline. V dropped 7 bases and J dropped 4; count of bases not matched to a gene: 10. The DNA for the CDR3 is TGTGCCAGCACCTCGGGACAGCCAGGGGGAAACACCATATATTTT. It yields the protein CASTSGQPGGNTIYF.